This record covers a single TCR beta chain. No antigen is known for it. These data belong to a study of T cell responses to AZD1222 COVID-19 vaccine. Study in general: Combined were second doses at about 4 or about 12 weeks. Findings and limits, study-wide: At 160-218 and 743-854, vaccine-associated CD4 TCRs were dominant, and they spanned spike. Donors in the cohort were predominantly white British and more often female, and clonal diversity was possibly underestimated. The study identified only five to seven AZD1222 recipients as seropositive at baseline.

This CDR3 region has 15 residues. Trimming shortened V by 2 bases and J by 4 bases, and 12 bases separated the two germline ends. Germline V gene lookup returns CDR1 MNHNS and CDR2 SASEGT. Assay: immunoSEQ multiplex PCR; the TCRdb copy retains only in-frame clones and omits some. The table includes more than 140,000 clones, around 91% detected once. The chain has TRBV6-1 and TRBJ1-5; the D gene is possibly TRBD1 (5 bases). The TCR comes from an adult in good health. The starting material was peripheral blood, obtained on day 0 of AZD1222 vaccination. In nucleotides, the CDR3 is TGTGCCAGCAGTGAAACTGCAGGGTGGAATCAGCCCCAGCATTTT. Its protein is CASSETAGWNQPQHF.